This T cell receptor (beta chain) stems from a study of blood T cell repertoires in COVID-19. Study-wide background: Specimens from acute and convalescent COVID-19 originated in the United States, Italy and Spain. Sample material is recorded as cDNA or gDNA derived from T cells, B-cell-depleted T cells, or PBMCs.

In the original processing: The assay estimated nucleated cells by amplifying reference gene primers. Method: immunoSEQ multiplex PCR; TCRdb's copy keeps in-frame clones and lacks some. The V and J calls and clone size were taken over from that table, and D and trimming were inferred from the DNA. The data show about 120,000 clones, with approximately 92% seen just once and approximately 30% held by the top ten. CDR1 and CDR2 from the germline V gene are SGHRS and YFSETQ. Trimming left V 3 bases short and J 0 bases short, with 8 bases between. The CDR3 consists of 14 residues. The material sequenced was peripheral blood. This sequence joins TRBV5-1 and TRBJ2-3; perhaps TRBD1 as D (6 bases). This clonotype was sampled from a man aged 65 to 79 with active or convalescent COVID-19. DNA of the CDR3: TGCGCCAGCAGCTCAGGACAGAGCACAGATACGCAGTATTTT. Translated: CASSSGQSTDTQYF. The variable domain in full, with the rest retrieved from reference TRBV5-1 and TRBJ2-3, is KAGVTQTPRYLIKTRGQQVTLSCSPISGHRSVSWYQQTPGQGLQFLFEYFSETQRNKGNFPGRFSGRQFSNSRSEMNVSTLELGDSALYLCASSSGQSTDTQYFGPGTRLTVL.